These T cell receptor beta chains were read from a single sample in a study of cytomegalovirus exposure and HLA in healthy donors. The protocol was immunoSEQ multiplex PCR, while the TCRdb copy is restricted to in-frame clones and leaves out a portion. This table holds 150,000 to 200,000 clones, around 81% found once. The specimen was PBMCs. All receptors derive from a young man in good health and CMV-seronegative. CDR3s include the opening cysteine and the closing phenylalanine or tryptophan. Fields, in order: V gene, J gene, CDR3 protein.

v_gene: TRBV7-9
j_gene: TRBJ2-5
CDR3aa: CASSLVRGGFYQETQYF

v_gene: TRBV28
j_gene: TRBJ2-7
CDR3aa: CASSLRLAPSSYEQYF

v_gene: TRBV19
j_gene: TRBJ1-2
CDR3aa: CASSTGFDYGYTF

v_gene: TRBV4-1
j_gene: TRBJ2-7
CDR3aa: CASSRSFASYEQYF

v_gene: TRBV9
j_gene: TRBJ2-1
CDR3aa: CASSVGDSYNEQFF

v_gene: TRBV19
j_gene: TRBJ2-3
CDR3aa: CASSRPGQGTDTQYF

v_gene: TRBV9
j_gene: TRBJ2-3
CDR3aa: CASSPKTSGTDTQYF

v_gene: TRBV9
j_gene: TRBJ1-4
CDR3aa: CASSVGGQTPKLFF

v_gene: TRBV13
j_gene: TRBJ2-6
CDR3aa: CASSNTINSGANVLTF

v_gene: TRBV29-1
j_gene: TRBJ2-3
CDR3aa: CSVEEGAGGTDTQYF

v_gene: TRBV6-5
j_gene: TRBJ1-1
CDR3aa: CASSYSGGTEAFF

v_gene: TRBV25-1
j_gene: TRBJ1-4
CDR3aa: CASRPGLRNEKLFF

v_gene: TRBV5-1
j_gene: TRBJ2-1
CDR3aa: CASTLAGAWDEQFF

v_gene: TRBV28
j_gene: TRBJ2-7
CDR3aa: CASSLGGGNEQYF

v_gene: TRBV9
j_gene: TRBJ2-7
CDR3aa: CASSVGQGVSYEQYF

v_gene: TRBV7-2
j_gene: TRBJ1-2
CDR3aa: CASSPQANSRDYGYTF

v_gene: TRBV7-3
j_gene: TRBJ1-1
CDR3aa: CASHGTGSVAFF

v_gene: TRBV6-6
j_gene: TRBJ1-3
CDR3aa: CASSPRTGTGNTIYF

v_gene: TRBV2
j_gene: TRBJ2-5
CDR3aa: CASVASGGVWETQYF

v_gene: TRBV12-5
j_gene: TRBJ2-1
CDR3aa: CASGFNQRTVPYNEQFF

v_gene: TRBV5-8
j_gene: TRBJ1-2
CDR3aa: CASSLAQGRGYGYTF

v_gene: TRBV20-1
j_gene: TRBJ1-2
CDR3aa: CSAEGLHGYTF

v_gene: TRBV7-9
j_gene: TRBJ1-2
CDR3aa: CASSLAGTGHGYTF

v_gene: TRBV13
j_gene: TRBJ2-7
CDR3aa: CASSLTTSGSLVYEQYF

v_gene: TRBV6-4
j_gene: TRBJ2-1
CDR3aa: CASSVTSGSQNEQFF

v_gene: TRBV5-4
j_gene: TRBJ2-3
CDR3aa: CASSLMGPDTQYF

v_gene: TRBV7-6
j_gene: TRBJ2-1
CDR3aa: CASSLSGGAYNEQFF

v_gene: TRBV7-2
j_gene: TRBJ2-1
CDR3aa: CASSYEGGYNEQFF

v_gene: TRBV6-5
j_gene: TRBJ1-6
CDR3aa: CASSRRDSPLHF

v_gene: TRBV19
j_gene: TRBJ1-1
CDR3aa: CASRLARGTEAFF

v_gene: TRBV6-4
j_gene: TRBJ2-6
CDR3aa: CATTGANVLTF

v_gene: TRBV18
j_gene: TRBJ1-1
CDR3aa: CASSLRGGGMNTEAFF

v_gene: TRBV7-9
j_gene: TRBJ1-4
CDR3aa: CASSLAAGELFF

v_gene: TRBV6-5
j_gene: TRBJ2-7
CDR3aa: CASRRQGAPSYEQYF